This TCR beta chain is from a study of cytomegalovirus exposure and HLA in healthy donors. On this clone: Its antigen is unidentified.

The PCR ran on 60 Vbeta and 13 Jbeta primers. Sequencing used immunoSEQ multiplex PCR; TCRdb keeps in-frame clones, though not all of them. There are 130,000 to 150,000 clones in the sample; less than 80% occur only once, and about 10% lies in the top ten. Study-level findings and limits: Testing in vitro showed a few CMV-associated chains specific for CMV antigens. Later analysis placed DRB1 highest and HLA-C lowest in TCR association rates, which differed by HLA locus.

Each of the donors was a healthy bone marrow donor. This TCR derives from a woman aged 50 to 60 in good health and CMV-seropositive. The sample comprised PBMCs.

For the CDR3, the DNA is TGTGCCAGCAGTGAATACCGAGGGACAGTGAACACCGGGGAGCTGTTTTTT. Translating gives CASSEYRGTVNTGELFF. The rearrangement joins TRBV2 to TRBJ2-2; 7 positions match TRBD1. Germline trimming cut 2 bases from V and 1 base from J; bases unmatched to any gene: 7. From germline, CDR1 is SNHLY and CDR2 FYNNEI. CDR3 length equals 17 residues.